The rows below give T cell receptor beta chains drawn from one sample of a study of vaccination effects on CD4 cells after COVID-19. This table comes from immunoSEQ multiplex PCR, and its TCRdb copy is limited to in-frame clones, with some not included. Among tens of thousands of clones listed, 74% were seen once. Their antigens are not known. Here the sequenced sample was CD4+ T cells from PBMCs cultured with HCoV-229E spike peptides, taken after COVID-19 vaccination. The receptors shown here come from a human donor who received a COVID-19 vaccine. The CDR3 runs from the conserved cysteine through the conserved F or W. The D gene is left open where the match is weak. Size is stated for part of the rows, as once, few or many counts, or as a class when the clone is expanded.

cdr3_aa | cdr3_nt | clone_size | j_call | d_call | v_call
CASRSTATGELFF | TGTGCCAGCAGATCAACAGCGACCGGGGAGCTGTTTTTT | NA | TRBJ2-2 | NA | TRBV14
CASSRDTANTGELFF | TGTGCCAGCAGTCGGGACACTGCGAACACCGGGGAGCTGTTTTTT | NA | TRBJ2-2 | NA | TRBV28
CASFRISGDTQYF | TGCGCCAGCTTCAGGATTAGTGGAGATACGCAGTATTTT | NA | TRBJ2-3 | NA | TRBV5-1
CASTLGEYTDTQYF | TGTGCCAGCACTCTCGGGGAATACACAGATACGCAGTATTTT | NA | TRBJ2-3 | NA | TRBV2
CASSATVWDTGELFF | TGTGCCAGCAGCGCGACAGTCTGGGACACCGGGGAGCTGTTTTTT | NA | TRBJ2-2 | NA | TRBV2
CASSPWGRGSTEAFF | TGTGCCAGCAGCCCTTGGGGGCGCGGATCGACTGAAGCTTTCTTT | NA | TRBJ1-1 | NA | TRBV14
CATSAPSGQGNYGYTF | TGTGCCACCAGTGCCCCTTCGGGACAGGGGAACTATGGCTACACCTTC | NA | TRBJ1-2 | TRBD1 | TRBV24-1
CASSKLASSYNEQFF | TGTGCCAGCAGCAAACTAGCGAGCTCCTACAATGAGCAGTTCTTC | NA | TRBJ2-1 | TRBD2 | TRBV7-3
CASSGWADLNEKLFF | TGTGCCAGTAGTGGATGGGCGGACCTGAATGAAAAACTGTTTTTT | once | TRBJ1-4 | NA | TRBV19
CATSRDPGTGGGGYTF | TGTGCCACCAGCAGAGATCCCGGGACAGGGGGCGGTGGCTACACCTTC | few | TRBJ1-2 | TRBD1 | TRBV15
CASSRGQSNQPQHF | TGTGCCAGCAGCCGGGGACAGAGCAATCAGCCCCAGCATTTT | NA | TRBJ1-5 | TRBD1 | TRBV3-1/TRBV3-2
CASSTQADEKLFF | TGTGCCAGTAGTACCCAAGCAGATGAAAAACTGTTTTTT | few | TRBJ1-4 | NA | TRBV19
CASREGPRGTQYF | TGTGCCAGCAGGGAGGGCCCCCGAGGGACCCAGTACTTC | NA | TRBJ2-5 | NA | TRBV6-5
CASSSENSNQPQHF | TGTGCCAGCAGTTCAGAAAATAGCAATCAGCCCCAGCATTTT | NA | TRBJ1-5 | NA | TRBV2
CATSRDLGAQFF | TGTGCCACCAGCAGAGATCTGGGAGCACAGTTCTTC | NA | TRBJ2-1 | NA | TRBV15